Presented here are 2 T cell receptor beta chains from one specimen sequenced in a study of T cell responses to AZD1222 COVID-19 vaccine. TCRdb's table, derived via immunoSEQ multiplex PCR, lists solely in-frame clones and lacks some. The sample comprises approximately 120,000 clones, less than 90% of which are singletons, and 4% to 4.5% rests with the top ten. Material: peripheral blood, obtained on day 0 of AZD1222 vaccination. The receptors shown here come from an adult in good health.

The rearrangement joins TRBV5-1 to TRBJ1-4; the D is unclear. V lost 0 bases, J lost 6 bases, and 9 bases lay in between. From germline, CDR1 is SGHRS and CDR2 YFSETQ. This CDR3 region has 14 residues. The CDR3: CASSLEAEYEKLFF. CDR3 in DNA: TGCGCCAGCAGCTTGGAGGCAGAGTATGAAAAACTGTTTTTT. Based on the CDR3 plus reference TRBV5-1 and TRBJ1-4, the full variable domain is KAGVTQTPRYLIKTRGQQVTLSCSPISGHRSVSWYQQTPGQGLQFLFEYFSETQRNKGNFPGRFSGRQFSNSRSEMNVSTLELGDSALYLCASSLEAEYEKLFFGSGTQLSVL.

The rearrangement links TRBV3-1 (or the pseudogene TRBV3-2) to TRBJ2-2; possible D gene TRBD1, 5 bases. V lost 0 bases to trimming and J lost 8 bases, with 7 bases between them. Germline V gives CDR1 LGHDT, CDR2 YNNKEL (reference sequence). The CDR3 loop spans 13 amino acids. CDR3 in amino acids: CASSQDRAGELFF. In DNA form, the CDR3 reads TGTGCCAGCAGCCAAGACAGGGCTGGGGAGCTGTTTTTT.